This T cell receptor beta chain is drawn from a study of human T cells and chemical hapten exposure. Study-wide context: Throughout the approximately 25-week study, diphenylcyclopropenone was applied weekly to the patients' scalps. From small differences in pooled library volume came most of the variation in per-sample TCR yields.

In the original analysis: Ranging from roughly 23,224 to 700,000, TCR counts per sample had a median value of around 92,000. TCRdb used MiXCR to reprocess the RACE reads, holding one entry per CDR3 protein. The V and J calls and clone size are TCRdb's, not the authors'. The sample records 62,000 or so distinct CDR3 sequences, approximately 10% being singletons. Described time point: pre-sensitization, week 0. Specified treatment: therapeutic diphenylcyclopropenone sensitization with weekly scalp DPC. Samples of blood were obtained prior to the application of each patch test. Sequenced here: whole blood, sampled in connection with sensitization to the hapten diphenylcyclopropenone (DPC). This receptor was identified in a woman in her forties or fifties with alopecia areata. Some clones in this sample may be carry-over from other donors' samples.

The chain's CDR3 is CASSLVREETQYF. The CDR3 bases are TGTGCCAGCAGCTTAGTGCGGGAAGAGACCCAGTACTTC. V is TRBV7-2 and J is TRBJ2-5; weak D call: TRBD2 (5 bases). The germline V gene has CDR1 SGHTA and CDR2 FQGNSA. The CDR3 is 13 residues long. The germline V and J ends were trimmed by 1 base and 3 bases, with 6 bases remaining between them.